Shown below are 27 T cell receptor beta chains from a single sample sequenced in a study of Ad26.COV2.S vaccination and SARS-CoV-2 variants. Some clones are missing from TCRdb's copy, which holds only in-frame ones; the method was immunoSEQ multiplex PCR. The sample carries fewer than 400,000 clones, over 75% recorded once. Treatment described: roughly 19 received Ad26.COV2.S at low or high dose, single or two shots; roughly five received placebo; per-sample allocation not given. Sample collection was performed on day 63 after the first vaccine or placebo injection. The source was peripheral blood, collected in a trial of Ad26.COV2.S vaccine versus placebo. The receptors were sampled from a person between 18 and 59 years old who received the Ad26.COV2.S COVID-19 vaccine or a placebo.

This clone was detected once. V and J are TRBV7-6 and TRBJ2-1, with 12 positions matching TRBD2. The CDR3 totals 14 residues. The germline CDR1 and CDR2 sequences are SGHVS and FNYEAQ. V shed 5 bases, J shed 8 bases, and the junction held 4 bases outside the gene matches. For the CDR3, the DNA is TGTGCCAGCAGCCCCAGGACTAGCGGGGATGAGCAGTTCTTC. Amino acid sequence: CASSPRTSGDEQFF.

CDR3 region: CASSIEIITGTEAFF. In DNA, the CDR3 is TGTGCCAGCAGCATAGAAATTATTACAGGGACTGAAGCTTTCTTT. The chain carries TRBV7-6 and TRBJ1-1; a weak D match, TRBD1 (6 bases). The ends were cut back, 5 bases at V and 5 bases at J, with 18 bases in the middle. CDR3 length: 15 amino acids. Germline-derived CDR1 and CDR2 are SGHVS and FNYEAQ.

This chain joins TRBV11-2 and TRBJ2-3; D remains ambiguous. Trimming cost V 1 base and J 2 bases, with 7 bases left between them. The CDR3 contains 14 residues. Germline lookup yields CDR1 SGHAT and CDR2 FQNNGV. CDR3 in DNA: TGTGCCAGCAGCTTAGTGGGATACACAGATACGCAGTATTTT. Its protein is CASSLVGYTDTQYF.

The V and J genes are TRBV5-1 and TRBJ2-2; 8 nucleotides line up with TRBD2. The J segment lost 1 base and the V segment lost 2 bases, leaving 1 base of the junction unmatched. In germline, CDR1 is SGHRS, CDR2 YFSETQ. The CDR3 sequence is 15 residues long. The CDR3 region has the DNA TGCGCCAGCAGCTTCCTAGCGGGGAACACCGGGGAGCTGTTTTTT. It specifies CASSFLAGNTGELFF.

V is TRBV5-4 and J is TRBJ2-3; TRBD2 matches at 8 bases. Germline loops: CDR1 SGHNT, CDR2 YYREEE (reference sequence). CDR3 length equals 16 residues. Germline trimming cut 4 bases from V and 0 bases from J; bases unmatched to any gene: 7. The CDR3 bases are TGTGCCAGCAGCCTCACCGGGACTAGAAGCACAGATACGCAGTATTTT. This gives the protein CASSLTGTRSTDTQYF. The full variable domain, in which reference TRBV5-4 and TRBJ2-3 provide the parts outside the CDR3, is ETGVTQSPTHLIKTRGQQVTLRCSSQSGHNTVSWYQQALGQGPQFIFQYYREEENGRGNFPPRFSGLQFPNYSSELNVNALELDDSALYLCASSLTGTRSTDTQYFGPGTRLTVL.

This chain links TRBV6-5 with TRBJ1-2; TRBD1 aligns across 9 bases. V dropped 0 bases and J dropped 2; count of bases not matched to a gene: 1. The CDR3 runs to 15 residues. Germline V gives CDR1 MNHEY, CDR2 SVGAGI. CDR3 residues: CASSYSGTGNYGYTF. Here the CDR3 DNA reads TGTGCCAGCAGTTACTCCGGGACAGGGAACTATGGCTACACCTTC.

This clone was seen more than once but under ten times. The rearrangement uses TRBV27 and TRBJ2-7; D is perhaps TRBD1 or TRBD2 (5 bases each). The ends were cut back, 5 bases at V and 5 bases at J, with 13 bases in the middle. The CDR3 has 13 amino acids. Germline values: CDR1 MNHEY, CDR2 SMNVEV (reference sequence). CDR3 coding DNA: TGTGCCAGCAGTACAGGTTGGGGGAACGAGCAGTACTTC. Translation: CASSTGWGNEQYF.

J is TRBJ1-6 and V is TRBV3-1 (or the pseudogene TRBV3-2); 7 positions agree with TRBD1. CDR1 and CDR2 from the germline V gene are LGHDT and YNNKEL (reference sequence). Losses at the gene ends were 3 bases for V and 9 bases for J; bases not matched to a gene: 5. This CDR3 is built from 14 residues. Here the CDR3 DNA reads TGTGCCAGCAGCCAGGGCAGGGGGACTTCACCCCTCCACTTT. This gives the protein CASSQGRGTSPLHF.

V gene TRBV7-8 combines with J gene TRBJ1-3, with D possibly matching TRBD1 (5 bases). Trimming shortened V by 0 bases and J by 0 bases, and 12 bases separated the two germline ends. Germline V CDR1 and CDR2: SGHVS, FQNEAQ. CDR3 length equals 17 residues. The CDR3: CASSLADRDTSGNTIYF. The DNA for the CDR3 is TGTGCCAGCAGCTTAGCCGACAGAGATACCTCTGGAAACACCATATATTTT. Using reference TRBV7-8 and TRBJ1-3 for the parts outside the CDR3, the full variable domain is GAGVSQSPRYKVAKRGQDVALRCDPISGHVSLFWYQQALGQGPEFLTYFQNEAQLDKSGLPSDRFFAERPEGSVSTLKIQRTQQEDSAVYLCASSLADRDTSGNTIYFGEGSWLTVV.

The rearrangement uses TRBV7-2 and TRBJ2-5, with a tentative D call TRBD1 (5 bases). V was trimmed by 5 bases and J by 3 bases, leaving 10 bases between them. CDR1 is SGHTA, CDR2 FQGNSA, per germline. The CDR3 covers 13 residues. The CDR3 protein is CASSPGPKETQYF. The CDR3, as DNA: TGTGCCAGCAGCCCAGGGCCTAAAGAGACCCAGTACTTC.

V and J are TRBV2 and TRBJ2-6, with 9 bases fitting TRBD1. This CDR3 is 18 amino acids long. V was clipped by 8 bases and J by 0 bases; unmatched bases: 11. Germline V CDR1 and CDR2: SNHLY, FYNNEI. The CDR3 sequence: CASHGEGTGSSGANVLTF. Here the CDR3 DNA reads TGTGCCAGCCATGGGGAAGGGACAGGGAGCTCTGGGGCCAACGTCCTGACTTTC.

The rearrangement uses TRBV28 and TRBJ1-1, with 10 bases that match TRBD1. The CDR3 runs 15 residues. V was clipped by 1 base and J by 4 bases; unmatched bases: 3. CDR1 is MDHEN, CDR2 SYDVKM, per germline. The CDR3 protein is CASSLYRDRGTEAFF. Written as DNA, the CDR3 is TGTGCCAGCAGTTTATACCGGGACAGGGGCACTGAAGCTTTCTTT.

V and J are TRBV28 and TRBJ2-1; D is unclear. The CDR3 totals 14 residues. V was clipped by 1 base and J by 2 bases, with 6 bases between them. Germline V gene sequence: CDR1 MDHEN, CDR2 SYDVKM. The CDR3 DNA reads TGTGCCAGCAGTTTATCCTCCACCTACAATGAGCAGTTCTTC. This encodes CASSLSSTYNEQFF.

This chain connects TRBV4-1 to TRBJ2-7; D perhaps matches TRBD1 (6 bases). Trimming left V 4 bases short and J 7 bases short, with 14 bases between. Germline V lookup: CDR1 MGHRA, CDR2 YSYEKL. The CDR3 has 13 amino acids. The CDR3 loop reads CASSRASRGEQYF. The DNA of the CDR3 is TGCGCCAGCAGCCGTGCGAGCAGGGGAGAGCAGTACTTC.

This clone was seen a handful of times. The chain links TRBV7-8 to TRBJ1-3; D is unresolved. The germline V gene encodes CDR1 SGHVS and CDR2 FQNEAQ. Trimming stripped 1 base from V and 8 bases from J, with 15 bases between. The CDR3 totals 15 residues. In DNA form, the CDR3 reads TGTGCCAGCAGCTTAGGTGGAGCGTCCGGGGACACCATATATTTT. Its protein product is CASSLGGASGDTIYF.

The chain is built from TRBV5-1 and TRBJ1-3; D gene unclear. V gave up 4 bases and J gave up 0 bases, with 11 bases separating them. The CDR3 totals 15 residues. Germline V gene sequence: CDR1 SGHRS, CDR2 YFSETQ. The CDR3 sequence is CASSPRPYSGNTIYF. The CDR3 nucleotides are TGCGCCAGCAGCCCCCGACCCTACTCTGGAAACACCATATATTTT.

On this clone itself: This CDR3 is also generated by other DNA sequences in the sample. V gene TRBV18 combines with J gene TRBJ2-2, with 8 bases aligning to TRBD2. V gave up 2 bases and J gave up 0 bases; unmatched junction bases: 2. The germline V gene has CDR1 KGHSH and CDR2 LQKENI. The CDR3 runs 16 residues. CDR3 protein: CASSPLAGTNTGELFF. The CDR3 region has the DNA TGTGCCAGCTCACCATTAGCGGGAACGAACACCGGGGAGCTGTTTTTT.

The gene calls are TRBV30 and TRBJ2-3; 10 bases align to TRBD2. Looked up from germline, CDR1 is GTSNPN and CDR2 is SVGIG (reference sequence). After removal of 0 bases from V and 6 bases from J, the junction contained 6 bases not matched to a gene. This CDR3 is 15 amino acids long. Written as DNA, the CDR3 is TGTGCCTGGAGTGTAGTAGCGGGAGGCCGGGATACGCAGTATTTT. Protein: CAWSVVAGGRDTQYF.

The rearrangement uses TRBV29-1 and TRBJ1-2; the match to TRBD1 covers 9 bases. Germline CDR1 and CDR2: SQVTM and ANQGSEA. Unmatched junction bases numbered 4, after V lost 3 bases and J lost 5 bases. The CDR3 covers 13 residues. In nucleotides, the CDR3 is TGCAGCGTTGATCAAGGACAGGGGTATGGCTACACCTTC. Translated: CSVDQGQGYGYTF.

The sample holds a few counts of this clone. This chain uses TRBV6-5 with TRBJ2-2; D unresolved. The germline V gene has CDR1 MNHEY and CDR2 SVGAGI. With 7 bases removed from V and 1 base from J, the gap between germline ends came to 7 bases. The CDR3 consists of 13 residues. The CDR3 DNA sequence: TGTGCCAGCAAGTGGGGGAACACCGGGGAGCTGTTTTTT. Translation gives CASKWGNTGELFF.

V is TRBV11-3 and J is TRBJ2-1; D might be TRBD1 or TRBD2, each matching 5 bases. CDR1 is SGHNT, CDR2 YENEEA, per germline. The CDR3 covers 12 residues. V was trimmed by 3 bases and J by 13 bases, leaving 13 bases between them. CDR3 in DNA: TGTGCCAGCAGCTTGAGTCTGGGGGAACAGTTCTTC. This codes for CASSLSLGEQFF.

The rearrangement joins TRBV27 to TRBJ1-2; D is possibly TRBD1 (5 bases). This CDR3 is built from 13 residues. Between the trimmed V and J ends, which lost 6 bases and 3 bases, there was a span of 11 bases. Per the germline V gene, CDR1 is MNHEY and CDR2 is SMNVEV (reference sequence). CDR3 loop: CASRALGDYGYTF. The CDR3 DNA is TGTGCCAGCAGAGCCTTGGGGGACTATGGCTACACCTTC.

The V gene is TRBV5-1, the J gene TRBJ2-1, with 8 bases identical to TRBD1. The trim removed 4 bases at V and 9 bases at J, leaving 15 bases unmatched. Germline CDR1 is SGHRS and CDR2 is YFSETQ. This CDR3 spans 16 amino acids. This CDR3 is CASSVIKGQARVEQFF. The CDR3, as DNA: TGCGCCAGCAGCGTAATCAAGGGACAGGCGAGGGTTGAGCAGTTCTTC.

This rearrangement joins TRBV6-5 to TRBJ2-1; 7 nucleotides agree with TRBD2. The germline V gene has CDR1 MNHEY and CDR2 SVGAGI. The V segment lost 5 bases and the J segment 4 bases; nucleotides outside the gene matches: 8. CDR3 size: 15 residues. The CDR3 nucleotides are TGTGCCAGCAGTCTCCTGAGCGGGGCATACAATGAGCAGTTCTTC. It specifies CASSLLSGAYNEQFF.

In nucleotides, the CDR3 is TGTGCCAGTAGTATAGGAAGGGACAGGGGACACGAGCAGTACTTC. Protein: CASSIGRDRGHEQYF. This chain uses TRBV19 with TRBJ2-7; 10 bases are a match to TRBD1. This CDR3 has 15 residues. With V trimmed by 1 base and J by 5 bases, 5 bases remained unmatched. Germline V gives CDR1 LNHDA, CDR2 SQIVND (reference sequence).

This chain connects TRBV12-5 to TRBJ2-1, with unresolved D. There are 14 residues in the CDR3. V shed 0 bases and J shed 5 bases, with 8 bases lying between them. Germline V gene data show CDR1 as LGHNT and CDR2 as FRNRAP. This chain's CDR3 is CASGLVFSNNEQFF. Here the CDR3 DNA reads TGTGCTAGTGGTTTGGTATTCAGTAACAATGAGCAGTTCTTC.

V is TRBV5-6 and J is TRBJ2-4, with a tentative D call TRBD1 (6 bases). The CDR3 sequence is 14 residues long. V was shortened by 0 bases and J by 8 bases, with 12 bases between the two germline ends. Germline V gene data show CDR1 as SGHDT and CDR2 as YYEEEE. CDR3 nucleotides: TGTGCCAGCAGCTTGGCAGGGGCGAGGGACATTCAGTACTTC. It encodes CASSLAGARDIQYF.